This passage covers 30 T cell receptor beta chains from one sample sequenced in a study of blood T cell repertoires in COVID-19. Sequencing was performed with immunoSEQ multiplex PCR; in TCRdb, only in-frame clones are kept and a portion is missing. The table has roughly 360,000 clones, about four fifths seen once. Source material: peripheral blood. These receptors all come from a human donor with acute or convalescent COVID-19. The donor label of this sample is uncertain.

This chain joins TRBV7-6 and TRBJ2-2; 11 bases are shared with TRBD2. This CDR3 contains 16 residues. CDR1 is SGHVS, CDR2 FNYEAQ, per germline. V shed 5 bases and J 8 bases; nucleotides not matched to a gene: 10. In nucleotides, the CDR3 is TGTGCCAGCAGCATTAGCGGGAGGGCCATTGGTGGGGAGCTGTTTTTT. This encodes CASSISGRAIGGELFF.

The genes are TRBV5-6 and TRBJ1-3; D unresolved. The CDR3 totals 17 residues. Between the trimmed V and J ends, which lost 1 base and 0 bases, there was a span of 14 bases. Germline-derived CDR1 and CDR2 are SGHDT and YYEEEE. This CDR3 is CASSLFFLGSSGNTIYF. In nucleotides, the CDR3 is TGTGCCAGCAGCTTGTTTTTTTTGGGCAGCTCTGGAAACACCATATATTTT.

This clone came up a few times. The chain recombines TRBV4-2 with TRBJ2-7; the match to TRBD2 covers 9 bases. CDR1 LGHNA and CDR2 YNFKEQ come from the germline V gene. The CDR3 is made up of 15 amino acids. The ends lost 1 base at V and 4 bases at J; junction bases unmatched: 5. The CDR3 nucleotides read TGTGCCAGCAGCCAAGTAGGCGGGGGGGGATACGAGCAGTACTTC. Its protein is CASSQVGGGGYEQYF.

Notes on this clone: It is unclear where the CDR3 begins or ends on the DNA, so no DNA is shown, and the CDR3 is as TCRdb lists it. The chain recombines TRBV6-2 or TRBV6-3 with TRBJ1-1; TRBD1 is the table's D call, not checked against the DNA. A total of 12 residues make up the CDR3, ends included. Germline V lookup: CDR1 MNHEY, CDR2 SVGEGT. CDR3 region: CASSSSWGQAFF.

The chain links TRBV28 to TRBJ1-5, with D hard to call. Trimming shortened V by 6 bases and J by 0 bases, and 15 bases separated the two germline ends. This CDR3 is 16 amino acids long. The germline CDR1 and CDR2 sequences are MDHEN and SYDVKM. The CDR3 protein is CASRAWPGNSNQPQHF. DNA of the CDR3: TGTGCCAGCAGAGCATGGCCGGGGAATAGCAATCAGCCCCAGCATTTT.

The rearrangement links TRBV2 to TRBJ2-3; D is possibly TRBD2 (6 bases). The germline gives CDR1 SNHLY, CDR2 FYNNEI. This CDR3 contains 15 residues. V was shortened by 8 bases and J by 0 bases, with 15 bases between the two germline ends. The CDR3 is CASGNGGGSTDTQYF. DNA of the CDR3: TGTGCCAGCGGGAACGGGGGAGGAAGCACAGATACGCAGTATTTT.

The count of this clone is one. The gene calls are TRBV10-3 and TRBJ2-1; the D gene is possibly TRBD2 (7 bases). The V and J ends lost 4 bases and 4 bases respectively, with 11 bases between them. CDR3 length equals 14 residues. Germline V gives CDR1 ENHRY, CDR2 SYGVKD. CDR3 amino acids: CAISGGGSYNEQFF. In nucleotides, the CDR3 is TGTGCCATCAGTGGGGGGGGCTCTTACAATGAGCAGTTCTTC.

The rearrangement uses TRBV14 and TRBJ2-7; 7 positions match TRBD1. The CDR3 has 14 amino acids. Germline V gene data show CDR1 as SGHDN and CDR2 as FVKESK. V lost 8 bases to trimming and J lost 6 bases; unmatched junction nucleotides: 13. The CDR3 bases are TGTGCCAGCGCGAGGGGCAGGGGGTCCGGCGAGCAGTACTTC. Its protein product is CASARGRGSGEQYF.

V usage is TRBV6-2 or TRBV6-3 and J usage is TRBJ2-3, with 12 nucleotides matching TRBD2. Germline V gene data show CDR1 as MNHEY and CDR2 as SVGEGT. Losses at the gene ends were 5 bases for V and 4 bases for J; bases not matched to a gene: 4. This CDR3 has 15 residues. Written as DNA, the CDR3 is TGTGCCAGCAGTCGGACTAGCGGGGTCGCAGATACGCAGTATTTT. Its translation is CASSRTSGVADTQYF.

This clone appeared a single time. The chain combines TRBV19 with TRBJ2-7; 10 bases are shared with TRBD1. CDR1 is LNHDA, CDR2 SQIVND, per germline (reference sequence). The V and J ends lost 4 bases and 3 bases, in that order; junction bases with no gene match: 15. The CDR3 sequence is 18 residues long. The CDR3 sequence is CASSSSGTGALTIYEQYF. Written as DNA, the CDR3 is TGTGCCAGTAGTAGTTCCGGGACAGGGGCATTGACGATCTACGAGCAGTACTTC.

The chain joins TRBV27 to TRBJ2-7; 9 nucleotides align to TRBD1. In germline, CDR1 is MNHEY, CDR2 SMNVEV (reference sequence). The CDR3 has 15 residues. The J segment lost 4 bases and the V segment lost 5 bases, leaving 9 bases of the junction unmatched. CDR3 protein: CASSPNRGRVYEQYF. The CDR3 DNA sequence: TGTGCCAGCAGTCCGAACAGGGGGCGCGTTTACGAGCAGTACTTC.

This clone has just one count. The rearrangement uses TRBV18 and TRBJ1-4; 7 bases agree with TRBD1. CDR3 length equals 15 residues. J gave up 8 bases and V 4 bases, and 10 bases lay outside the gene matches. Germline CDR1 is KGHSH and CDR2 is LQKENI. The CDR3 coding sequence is TGTGCCAGCTCACGATTGACAGGGCGGGCGGAAAAACTGTTTTTT. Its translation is CASSRLTGRAEKLFF.

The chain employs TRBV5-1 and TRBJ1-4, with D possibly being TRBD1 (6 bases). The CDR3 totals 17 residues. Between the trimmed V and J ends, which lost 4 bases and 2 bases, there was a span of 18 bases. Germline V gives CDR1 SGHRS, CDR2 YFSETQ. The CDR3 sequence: CASSHQAADRTNEKLFF. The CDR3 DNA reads TGCGCCAGCAGCCACCAGGCGGCTGACAGGACTAATGAAAAACTGTTTTTT.

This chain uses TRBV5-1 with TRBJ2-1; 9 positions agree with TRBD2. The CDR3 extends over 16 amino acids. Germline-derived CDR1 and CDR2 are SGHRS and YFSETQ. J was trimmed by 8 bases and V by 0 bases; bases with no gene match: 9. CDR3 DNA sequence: TGCGCCAGCAGCTTGGTTATCGGGACTAGCAACTATGAGCAGTTCTTC. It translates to CASSLVIGTSNYEQFF.

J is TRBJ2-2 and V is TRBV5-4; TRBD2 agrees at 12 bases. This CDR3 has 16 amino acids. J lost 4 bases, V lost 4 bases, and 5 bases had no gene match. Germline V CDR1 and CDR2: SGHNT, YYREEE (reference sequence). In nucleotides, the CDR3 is TGTGCCAGCAGCACCCTAGCGGGGGGGCCCACCGGGGAGCTGTTTTTT. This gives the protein CASSTLAGGPTGELFF. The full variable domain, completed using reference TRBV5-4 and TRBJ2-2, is ETGVTQSPTHLIKTRGQQVTLRCSSQSGHNTVSWYQQALGQGPQFIFQYYREEENGRGNFPPRFSGLQFPNYSSELNVNALELDDSALYLCASSTLAGGPTGELFFGEGSRLTVL.

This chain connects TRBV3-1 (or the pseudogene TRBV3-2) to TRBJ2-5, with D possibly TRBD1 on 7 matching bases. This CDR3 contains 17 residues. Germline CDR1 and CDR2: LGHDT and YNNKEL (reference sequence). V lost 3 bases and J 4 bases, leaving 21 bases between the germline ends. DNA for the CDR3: TGTGCCAGCAGCCACCCTCCCAGGGGGGCTACGCGAGAGACCCAGTACTTC. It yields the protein CASSHPPRGATRETQYF.

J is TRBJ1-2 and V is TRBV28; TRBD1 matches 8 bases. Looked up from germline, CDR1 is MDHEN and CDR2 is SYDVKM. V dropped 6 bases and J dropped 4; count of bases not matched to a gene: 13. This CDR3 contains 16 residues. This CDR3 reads CASSSTSGTGIYGYTF. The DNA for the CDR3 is TGTGCCAGCAGCTCAACCTCCGGGACAGGAATCTATGGCTACACCTTC.

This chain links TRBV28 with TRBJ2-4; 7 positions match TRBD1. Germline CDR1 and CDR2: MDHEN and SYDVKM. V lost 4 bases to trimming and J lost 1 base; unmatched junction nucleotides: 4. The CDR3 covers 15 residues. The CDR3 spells CASSSTGSAKNIQYF. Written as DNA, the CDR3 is TGTGCCAGCAGTTCGACAGGGAGTGCCAAAAACATTCAGTACTTC.

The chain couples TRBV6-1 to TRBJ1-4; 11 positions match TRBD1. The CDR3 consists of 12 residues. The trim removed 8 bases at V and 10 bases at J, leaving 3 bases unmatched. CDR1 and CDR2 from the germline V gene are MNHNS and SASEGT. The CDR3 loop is CASGQGAGKLFF. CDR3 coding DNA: TGTGCCAGCGGACAGGGGGCGGGAAAACTGTTTTTT.

The CDR3 protein is CASSENGGGVYGYTF. The CDR3 nucleotides are TGCGCCAGCAGTGAAAACGGGGGAGGGGTCTATGGCTACACCTTC. The chain couples TRBV10-2 to TRBJ1-2, with a weak D call TRBD1 (5 bases). Trimming took 3 bases from V and 4 from J, leaving 15 bases between them. CDR1 WSHSY and CDR2 SAAADI come from the germline V gene. CDR3 length: 15 amino acids.

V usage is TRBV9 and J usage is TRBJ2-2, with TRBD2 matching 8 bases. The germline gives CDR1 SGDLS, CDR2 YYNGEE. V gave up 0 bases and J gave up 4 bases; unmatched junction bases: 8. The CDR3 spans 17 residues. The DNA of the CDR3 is TGTGCCAGCAGCGTAGAGGGGCTAGCGGGTAGCACCGGGGAGCTGTTTTTT. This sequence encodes CASSVEGLAGSTGELFF.

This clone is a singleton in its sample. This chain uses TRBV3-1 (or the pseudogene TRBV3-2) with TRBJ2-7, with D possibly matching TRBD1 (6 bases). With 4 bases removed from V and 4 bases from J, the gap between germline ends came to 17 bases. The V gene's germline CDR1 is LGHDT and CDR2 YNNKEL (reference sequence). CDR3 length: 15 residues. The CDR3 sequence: CASSPTLGDIYEQYF. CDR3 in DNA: TGTGCCAGCAGCCCCACGCTTGGGGACATATACGAGCAGTACTTC.

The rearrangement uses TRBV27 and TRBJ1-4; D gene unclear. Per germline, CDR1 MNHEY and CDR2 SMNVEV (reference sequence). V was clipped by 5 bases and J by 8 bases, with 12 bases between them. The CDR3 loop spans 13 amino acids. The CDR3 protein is CASSPRQSEKLFF. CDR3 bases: TGTGCCAGCAGTCCCCGACAATCGGAAAAACTGTTTTTT.

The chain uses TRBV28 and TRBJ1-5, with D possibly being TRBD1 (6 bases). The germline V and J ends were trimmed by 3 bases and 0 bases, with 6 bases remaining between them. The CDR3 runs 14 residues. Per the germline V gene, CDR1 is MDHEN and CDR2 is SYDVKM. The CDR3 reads CASSFRGSNQPQHF. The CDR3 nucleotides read TGTGCCAGCAGTTTCAGGGGTAGCAATCAGCCCCAGCATTTT. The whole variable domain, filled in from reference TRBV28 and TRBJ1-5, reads DVKVTQSSRYLVKRTGEKVFLECVQDMDHENMFWYRQDPGLGLRLIYFSYDVKMKEKGDIPEGYSVSREKKERFSLILESASTNQTSMYLCASSFRGSNQPQHFGDGTRLSIL.

In DNA form, the CDR3 reads TGTGCCAGCAGAACGCGGGCCGCGGGGGAAAAACTGTTTTTT. Translating gives CASRTRAAGEKLFF. The chain combines TRBV6-5 with TRBJ1-4; D is unclear. Per the germline V gene, CDR1 is MNHEY and CDR2 is SVGAGI. V gave up 6 bases and J gave up 8 bases, with 16 bases separating them. The CDR3 is made up of 14 amino acids.

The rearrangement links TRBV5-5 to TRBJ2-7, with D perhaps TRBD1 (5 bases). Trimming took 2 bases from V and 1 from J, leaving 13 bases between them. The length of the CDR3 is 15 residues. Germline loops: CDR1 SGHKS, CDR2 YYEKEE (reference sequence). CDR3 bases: TGTGCCAGCAGCTTCCTGGACACCCCGTCCTACGAGCAGTACTTC. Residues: CASSFLDTPSYEQYF.

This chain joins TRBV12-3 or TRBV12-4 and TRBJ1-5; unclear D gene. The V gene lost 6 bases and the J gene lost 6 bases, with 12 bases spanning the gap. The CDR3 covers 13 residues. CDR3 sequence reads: CASSPRPGQPQHF. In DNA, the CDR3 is TGTGCCAGCAGCCCACGTCCGGGTCAGCCCCAGCATTTT.

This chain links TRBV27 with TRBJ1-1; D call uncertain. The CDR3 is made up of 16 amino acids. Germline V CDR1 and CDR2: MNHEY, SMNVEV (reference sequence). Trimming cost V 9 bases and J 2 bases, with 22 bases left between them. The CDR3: CARIAGNPLPNTEAFF. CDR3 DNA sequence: TGTGCCAGGATTGCCGGGAACCCACTTCCTAACACTGAAGCTTTCTTT.

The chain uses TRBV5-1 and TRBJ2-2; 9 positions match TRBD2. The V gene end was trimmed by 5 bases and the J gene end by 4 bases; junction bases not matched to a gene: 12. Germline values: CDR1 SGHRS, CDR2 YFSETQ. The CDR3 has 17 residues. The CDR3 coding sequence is TGCGCCAGCAGGGAGACTAGCGGTAACCCCGTCACCGGGGAGCTGTTTTTT. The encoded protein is CASRETSGNPVTGELFF. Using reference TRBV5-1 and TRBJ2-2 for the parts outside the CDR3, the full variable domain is KAGVTQTPRYLIKTRGQQVTLSCSPISGHRSVSWYQQTPGQGLQFLFEYFSETQRNKGNFPGRFSGRQFSNSRSEMNVSTLELGDSALYLCASRETSGNPVTGELFFGEGSRLTVL.

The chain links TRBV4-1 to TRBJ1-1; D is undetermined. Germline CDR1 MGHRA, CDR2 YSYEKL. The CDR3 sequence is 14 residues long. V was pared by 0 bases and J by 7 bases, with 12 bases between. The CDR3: CASSQDRRLDEAFF. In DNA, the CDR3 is TGCGCCAGCAGCCAAGATAGAAGGCTAGATGAAGCTTTCTTT.